These 13 T cell receptor beta chains were all obtained from the same sample, sequenced in a study of tumor-infiltrating lymphocytes in primary liver carcinoma. Production of TCR beta cDNA used around 460 ng total RNA together with a constant-region primer. Modified slightly, ARM-PCR produced TCR beta libraries over three nested multiplex PCR rounds. In the first two PCR rounds, TRBV1-TRBV30 forward primers were paired with a C-beta reverse primer, and each round lasted approximately 9 cycles. TCRdb re-analysed the multiplex PCR reads in MiXCR, keeping a single row per CDR3 protein. The sample consists of approximately 110,000 distinct CDR3 sequences, around 64% of them appearing once. Investigators took RNA and DNA out together from 20-30 mg of unsorted bulk tissue. Sequenced sample: liver tumor tissue from sampling region 3. Subset specified: tumor region T3, left-lateral pole. All receptors come from a woman aged 60 to 75 with primary liver carcinoma and hepatitis B virus infection.

The V call is TRBV11-3, the J call TRBJ1-2; D is uncertain. The CDR3 covers 14 residues. V lost 1 base and J lost 14, with 20 bases in between. The V gene's germline CDR1 is SGHNT and CDR2 YENEEA. As DNA, the CDR3 is TGTGCCAGCAGCTTAGGGGCCTCGGTCTATGGCCAGACCTTC. This encodes CASSLGASVYGQTF.

As to this clonotype: A read error may be the cause here, since a much bigger clone is one base away. The chain uses TRBV30 and TRBJ1-2; D is unclear. Germline-derived CDR1 and CDR2 are GTSNPN and SVGIG (reference sequence). Trimming cost V 4 bases and J 3 bases, with 12 bases left between them. This CDR3 is built from 13 residues. This CDR3 reads CAWNLHPDYGYTF. The CDR3 DNA reads TGTGCCTGGAACCTCCACCCAGACTATGGCTACACCTTC.

This clonotype is medium-sized (0.01 to 0.1%) in the sample. This sequence joins TRBV11-2 and TRBJ1-2, with TRBD1 matching over 7 bases. The CDR3 totals 14 residues. V lost 2 bases to trimming and J lost 4 bases; unmatched junction nucleotides: 4. Germline-derived CDR1 and CDR2 are SGHAT and FQNNGV. The DNA for the CDR3 is TGTGCCAGCAGCTTAAACAGGGGATTCTATGGCTACACCTTC. Translated, it gives CASSLNRGFYGYTF.

This clonotype was recorded only once. A much larger clone is a single base away; this may be a read error. The chain recombines TRBV5-4 with TRBJ2-3, with D uncertain. The CDR3 contains 15 residues. Between the trimmed V and J ends, which lost 2 bases and 3 bases, there was a span of 13 bases. Germline-derived CDR1 and CDR2 are SGHNT and YYREEE (reference sequence). The CDR3 spells CASSFGNPGTDTQYF. CDR3 DNA: TGTGCCAGCAGCTTTGGCAACCCCGGGACAGATACGCAGTATTTT.

A note on this clonotype: One junction end disagrees with the germline gene, perhaps due to a read error. The CDR3 nucleotides are TGTGCCATCAGCACCAGGGTAGCGGAAGGCACCTACGAGCAGTACTTC. Amino acid sequence: CAISTRVAEGTYEQYF. This chain joins TRBV11-1 and TRBJ2-7; perhaps TRBD2 as D (6 bases). This CDR3 region has 16 residues. The V gene's germline CDR1 is SGHAT and CDR2 FQDESV (reference sequence).

This clonotype showed up many times. The chain recombines TRBV29-1 with TRBJ1-4, with D possibly TRBD1 on 6 matching bases. The V and J ends lost 6 bases and 8 bases respectively, with 16 bases between them. The CDR3 covers 13 residues. Germline loops: CDR1 SQVTM, CDR2 ANQGSEA. The CDR3 region has the DNA TGCAGCGTGATACAGGGTGTCGGGGAAAAACTGTTTTTT. Encoded protein: CSVIQGVGEKLFF.

This clonotype has ten or more counts. A junction boundary mismatches the germline segment, possibly from a read error. The chain links TRBV28 to TRBJ2-1; TRBD1 aligns across 7 bases. This CDR3 has 11 amino acids. Germline assignment: CDR1 MDHEN and CDR2 SYDVKM. The CDR3 loop reads CASKGGPKWDF. The CDR3 nucleotides are TGTGCCAGCAAAGGGGGCCCCAAGTGGGATTTC.

Note on this clonotype: At one end, the junction sequence differs from germline, possibly due to a read error. The rearrangement links TRBV11-3 to TRBJ2-5, with D hard to call. Germline loops: CDR1 SGHNT, CDR2 YENEEA. The CDR3 totals 12 residues. The CDR3 here is CASILVQETQYF. In DNA, the CDR3 is TGTGCCAGCATCTTAGTACAAGAGACACAGTACTTC. Using reference TRBV11-3 and TRBJ2-5 for the parts outside the CDR3, the full variable domain is EAGVVQSPRYKIIEKKQPVAFWCNPISGHNTLYWYLQNLGQGPELLIRYENEEAVDDSQLPKDRFSAERLKGVDSTLKIQPAELGDSAVYLCASILVQETQYFGPGTRLLVL.

In the case of this clonotype: A much more abundant neighbour one base away suggests this may be a read error. V is TRBV5-1 and J is TRBJ2-1; 13 nucleotides line up with TRBD2. From germline, CDR1 is SGHRS and CDR2 YFSETQ. The CDR3 sequence is 15 residues long. The CDR3 loop reads CASSFLLAGGNDQFF. DNA of the CDR3: TGCGCCAGCAGCTTCTTACTAGCGGGGGGGAATGATCAGTTCTTC.

A remark on this clonotype: At one of its ends the junction is not consistent with the germline gene, which may arise from a read error. This chain joins TRBV10-2 and TRBJ2-7, with TRBD2 as a possible D gene (6 bases). The CDR3 is made up of 15 amino acids. The germline CDR1 and CDR2 sequences are WSHSY and SAAADI. CDR3 DNA sequence: TGCCCCAGCAGTGAGCTGGGCGGGATGGTCTACGAGCAGTATTTC. Encoded protein: CPSSELGGMVYEQYF.

Worth noting for this clonotype: A much larger clone differs by one base, so this may be a read error. No conserved phenylalanine or tryptophan ends this CDR3, so it is likely a read error. The chain couples TRBV5-7 to TRBJ2-6; 9 nucleotides agree with TRBD1. TRBV5-7 is an ORF, with its function uncertain. The J segment lost 2 bases and the V segment lost 2 bases, leaving 8 bases of the junction unmatched. This CDR3 comprises 18 residues. In DNA, the CDR3 is TGTGCCAGCAGCTTCGTCGGGACAGGGACAGCTGGGGCCAACGTCCTGACTCTC. The encoded protein is CASSFVGTGTAGANVLTL.

This clonotype was detected ten times or more. This chain uses TRBV28 with TRBJ1-1, with D possibly TRBD1 on 5 matching bases. The length of the CDR3 is 15 residues. The V gene's germline CDR1 is MDHEN and CDR2 SYDVKM. The ends were cut back, 7 bases at V and 0 bases at J, with 15 bases in the middle. CDR3 region: CASTLTGRMNTEAFF. The CDR3 DNA is TGTGCCAGCACCCTCACGGGACGCATGAACACTGAAGCTTTCTTT.

Turning to this clonotype: Since a much larger clone is just one base distant, this may be a read error. The V and J genes are TRBV5-4 and TRBJ1-1; D call uncertain. V lost 4 bases and J 6 bases, leaving 13 bases between the germline ends. Per the germline V gene, CDR1 is SGHNT and CDR2 is YYREEE (reference sequence). This CDR3 is built from 13 residues. CDR3 loop: CASSLQTEAEAFF. The CDR3 bases are TGTGCCAGCAGCCTCCAAACAGAAGCTGAAGCTTTCTTT.